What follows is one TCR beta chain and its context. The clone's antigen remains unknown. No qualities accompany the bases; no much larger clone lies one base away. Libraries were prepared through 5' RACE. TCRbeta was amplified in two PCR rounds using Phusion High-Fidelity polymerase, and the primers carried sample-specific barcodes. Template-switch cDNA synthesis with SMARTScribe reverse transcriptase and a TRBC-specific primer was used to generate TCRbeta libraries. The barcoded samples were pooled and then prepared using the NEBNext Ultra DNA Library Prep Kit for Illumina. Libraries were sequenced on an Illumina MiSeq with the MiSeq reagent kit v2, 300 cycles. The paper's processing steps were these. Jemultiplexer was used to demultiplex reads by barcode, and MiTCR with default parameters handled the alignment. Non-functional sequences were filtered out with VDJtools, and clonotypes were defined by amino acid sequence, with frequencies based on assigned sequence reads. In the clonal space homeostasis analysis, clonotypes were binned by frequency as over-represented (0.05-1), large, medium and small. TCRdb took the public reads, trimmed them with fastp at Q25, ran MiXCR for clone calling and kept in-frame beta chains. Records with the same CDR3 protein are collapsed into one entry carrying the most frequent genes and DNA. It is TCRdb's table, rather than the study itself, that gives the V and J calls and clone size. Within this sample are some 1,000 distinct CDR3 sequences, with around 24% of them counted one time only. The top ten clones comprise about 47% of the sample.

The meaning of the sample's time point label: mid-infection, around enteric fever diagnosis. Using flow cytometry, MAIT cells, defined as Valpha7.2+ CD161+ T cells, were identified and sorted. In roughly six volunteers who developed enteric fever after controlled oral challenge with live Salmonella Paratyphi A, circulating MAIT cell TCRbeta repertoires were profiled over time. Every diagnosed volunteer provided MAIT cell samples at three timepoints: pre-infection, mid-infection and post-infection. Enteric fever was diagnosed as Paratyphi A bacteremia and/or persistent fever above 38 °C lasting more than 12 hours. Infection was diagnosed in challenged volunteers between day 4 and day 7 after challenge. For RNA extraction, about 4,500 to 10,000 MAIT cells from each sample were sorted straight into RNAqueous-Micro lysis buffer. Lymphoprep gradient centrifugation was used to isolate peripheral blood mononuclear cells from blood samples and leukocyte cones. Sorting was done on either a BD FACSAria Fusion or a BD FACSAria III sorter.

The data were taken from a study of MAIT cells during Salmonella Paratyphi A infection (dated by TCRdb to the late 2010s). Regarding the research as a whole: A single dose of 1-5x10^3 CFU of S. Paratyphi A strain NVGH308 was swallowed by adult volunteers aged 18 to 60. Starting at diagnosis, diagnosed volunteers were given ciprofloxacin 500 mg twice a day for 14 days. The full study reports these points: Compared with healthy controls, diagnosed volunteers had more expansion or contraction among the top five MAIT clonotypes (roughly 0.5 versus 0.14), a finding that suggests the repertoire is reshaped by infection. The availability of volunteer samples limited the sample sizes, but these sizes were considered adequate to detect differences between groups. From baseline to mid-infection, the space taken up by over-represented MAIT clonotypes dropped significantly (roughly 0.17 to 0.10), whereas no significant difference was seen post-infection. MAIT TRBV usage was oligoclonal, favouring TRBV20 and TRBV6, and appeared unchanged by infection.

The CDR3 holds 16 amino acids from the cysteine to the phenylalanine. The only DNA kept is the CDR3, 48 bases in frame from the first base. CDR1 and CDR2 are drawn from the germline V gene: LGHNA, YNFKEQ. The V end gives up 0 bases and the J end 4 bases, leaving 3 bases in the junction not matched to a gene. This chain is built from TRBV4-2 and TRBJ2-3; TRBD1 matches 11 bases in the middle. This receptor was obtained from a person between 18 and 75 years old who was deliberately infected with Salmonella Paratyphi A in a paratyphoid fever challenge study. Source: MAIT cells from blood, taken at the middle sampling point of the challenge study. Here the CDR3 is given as CASSQDRTGGADTQYF. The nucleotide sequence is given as TGTGCCAGCAGCCAAGATCGGACAGGGGGCGCAGATACGCAGTATTTT.